One T cell receptor beta chain is described in this entry. The sample belongs to a study of blood T cell repertoires in COVID-19. Germline CDR1 LNHDA, CDR2 SQIVND (reference sequence). V was pared by 1 base and J by 3 bases, with 14 bases between. This CDR3 is 16 amino acids long. How the authors handled the data: Estimation of nucleated cell counts relied on the amplification of reference gene primers. Generated by immunoSEQ multiplex PCR, the TCRdb table keeps only in-frame clones and is missing some. That table supplies the V and J calls and clone size; D and trimming were determined from the DNA. The data contain 320,000 or so clones, 87% of them singletons.

The sequence was obtained from a woman aged 25 to 39 who had recovered from COVID-19. The material sequenced was PBMCs or T cells enriched from blood (not recorded which). The gene calls are TRBV19 and TRBJ2-3; D not resolved. The CDR3 sequence is CASSIGLSETTDTQYF. CDR3 in DNA: TGTGCCAGTAGTATAGGGTTATCCGAAACTACAGATACGCAGTATTTT.